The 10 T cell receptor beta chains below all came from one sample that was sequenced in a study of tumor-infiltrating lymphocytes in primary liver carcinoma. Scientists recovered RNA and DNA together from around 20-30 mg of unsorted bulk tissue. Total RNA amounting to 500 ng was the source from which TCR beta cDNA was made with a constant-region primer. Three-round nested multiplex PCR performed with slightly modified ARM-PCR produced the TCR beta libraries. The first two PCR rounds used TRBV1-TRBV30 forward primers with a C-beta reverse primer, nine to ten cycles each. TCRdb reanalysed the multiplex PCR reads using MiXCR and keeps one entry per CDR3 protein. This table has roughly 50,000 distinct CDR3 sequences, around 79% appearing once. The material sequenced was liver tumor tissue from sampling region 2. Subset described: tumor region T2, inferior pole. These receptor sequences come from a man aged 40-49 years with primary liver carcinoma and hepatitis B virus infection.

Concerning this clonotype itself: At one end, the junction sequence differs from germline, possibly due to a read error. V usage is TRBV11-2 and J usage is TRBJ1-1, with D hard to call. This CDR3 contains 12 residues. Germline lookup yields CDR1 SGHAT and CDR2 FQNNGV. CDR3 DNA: TGTACCAGCAGTTTAGGGTACGCTGAAGCTTTCTTT. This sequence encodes CTSSLGYAEAFF.

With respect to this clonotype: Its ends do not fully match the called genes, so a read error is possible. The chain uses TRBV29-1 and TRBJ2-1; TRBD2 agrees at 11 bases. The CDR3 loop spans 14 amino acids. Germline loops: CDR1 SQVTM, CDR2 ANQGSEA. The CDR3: CSGDSGRALNEQLF. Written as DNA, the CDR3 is TGTAGCGGGGATAGCGGGAGGGCCCTCAATGAGCAGCTCTTC.

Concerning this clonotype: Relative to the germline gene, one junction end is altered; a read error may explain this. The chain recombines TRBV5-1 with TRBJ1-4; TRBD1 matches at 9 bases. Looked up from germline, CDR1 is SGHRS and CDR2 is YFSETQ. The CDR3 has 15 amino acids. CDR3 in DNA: TGCGCTAGCAGCACCGGGACAGGGATGGGGGTAAAACTGTTTTTT. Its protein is CASSTGTGMGVKLFF.

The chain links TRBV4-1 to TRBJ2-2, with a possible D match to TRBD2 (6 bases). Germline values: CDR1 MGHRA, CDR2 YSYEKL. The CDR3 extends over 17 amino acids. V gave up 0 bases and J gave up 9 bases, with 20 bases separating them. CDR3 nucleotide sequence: TGCGCCAGCAGCCAAGAACCTGGGACTTTGGATTCCTGGGAGCTGTTTTTT. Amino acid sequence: CASSQEPGTLDSWELFF.

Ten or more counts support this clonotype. The CDR3: CASTIGRVNQETQYF. CDR3 nucleotide sequence: TGTGCCAGCACTATAGGACGGGTTAACCAAGAGACCCAGTACTTC. The chain employs TRBV6-1 and TRBJ2-5, with D unclear. The CDR3 consists of 15 residues. Trimming cost V 7 bases and J 0 bases, with 15 bases left between them. Germline V CDR1 and CDR2: MNHNS, SASEGT.

The CDR3 DNA follows: TGTGCCAGCAGTTTCGGGCAGGGAGTCAATAACATTCAGTACTTC. Translating gives CASSFGQGVNNIQYF. This chain links TRBV12-3 or TRBV12-4 with TRBJ2-4; either TRBD1 or TRBD2 may fit D (5 bases each). The CDR3 sequence is 15 residues long. V dropped 3 bases and J dropped 7 bases, with 16 bases sitting between them.

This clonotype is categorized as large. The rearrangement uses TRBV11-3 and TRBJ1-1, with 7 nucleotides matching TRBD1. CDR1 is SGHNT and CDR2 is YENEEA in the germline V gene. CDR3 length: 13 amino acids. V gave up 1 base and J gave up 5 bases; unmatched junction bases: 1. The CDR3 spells CASSLAGGTEAFF. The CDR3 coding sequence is TGTGCCAGCAGCTTAGCAGGGGGGACTGAAGCTTTCTTT.

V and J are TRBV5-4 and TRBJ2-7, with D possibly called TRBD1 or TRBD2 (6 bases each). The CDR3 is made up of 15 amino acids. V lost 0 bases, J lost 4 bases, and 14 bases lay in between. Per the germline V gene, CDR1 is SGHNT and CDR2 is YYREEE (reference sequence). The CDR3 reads CASSLGGALGYEQYF. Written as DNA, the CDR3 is TGTGCCAGCAGCTTGGGGGGGGCGCTTGGTTACGAGCAGTACTTC. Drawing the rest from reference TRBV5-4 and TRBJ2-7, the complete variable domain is ETGVTQSPTHLIKTRGQQVTLRCSSQSGHNTVSWYQQALGQGPQFIFQYYREEENGRGNFPPRFSGLQFPNYSSELNVNALELDDSALYLCASSLGGALGYEQYFGPGTRLTVT.

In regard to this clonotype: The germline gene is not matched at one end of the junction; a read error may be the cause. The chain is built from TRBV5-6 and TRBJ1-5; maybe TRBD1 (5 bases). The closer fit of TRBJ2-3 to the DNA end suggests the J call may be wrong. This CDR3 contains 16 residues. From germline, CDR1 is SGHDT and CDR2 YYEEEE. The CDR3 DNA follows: TGTGCCGGCAGCTTGAGTTTCGGACAAATCAATCAGCCCCAGTATTTT. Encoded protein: CAGSLSFGQINQPQYF.

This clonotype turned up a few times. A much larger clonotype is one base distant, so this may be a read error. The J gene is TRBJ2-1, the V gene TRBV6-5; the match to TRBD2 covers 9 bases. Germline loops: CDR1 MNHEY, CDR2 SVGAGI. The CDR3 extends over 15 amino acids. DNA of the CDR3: TGTGCCAGCTGTTACTTGGCGGGAGGGGGGAATGAGCAGTTCTTC. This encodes CASCYLAGGGNEQFF.